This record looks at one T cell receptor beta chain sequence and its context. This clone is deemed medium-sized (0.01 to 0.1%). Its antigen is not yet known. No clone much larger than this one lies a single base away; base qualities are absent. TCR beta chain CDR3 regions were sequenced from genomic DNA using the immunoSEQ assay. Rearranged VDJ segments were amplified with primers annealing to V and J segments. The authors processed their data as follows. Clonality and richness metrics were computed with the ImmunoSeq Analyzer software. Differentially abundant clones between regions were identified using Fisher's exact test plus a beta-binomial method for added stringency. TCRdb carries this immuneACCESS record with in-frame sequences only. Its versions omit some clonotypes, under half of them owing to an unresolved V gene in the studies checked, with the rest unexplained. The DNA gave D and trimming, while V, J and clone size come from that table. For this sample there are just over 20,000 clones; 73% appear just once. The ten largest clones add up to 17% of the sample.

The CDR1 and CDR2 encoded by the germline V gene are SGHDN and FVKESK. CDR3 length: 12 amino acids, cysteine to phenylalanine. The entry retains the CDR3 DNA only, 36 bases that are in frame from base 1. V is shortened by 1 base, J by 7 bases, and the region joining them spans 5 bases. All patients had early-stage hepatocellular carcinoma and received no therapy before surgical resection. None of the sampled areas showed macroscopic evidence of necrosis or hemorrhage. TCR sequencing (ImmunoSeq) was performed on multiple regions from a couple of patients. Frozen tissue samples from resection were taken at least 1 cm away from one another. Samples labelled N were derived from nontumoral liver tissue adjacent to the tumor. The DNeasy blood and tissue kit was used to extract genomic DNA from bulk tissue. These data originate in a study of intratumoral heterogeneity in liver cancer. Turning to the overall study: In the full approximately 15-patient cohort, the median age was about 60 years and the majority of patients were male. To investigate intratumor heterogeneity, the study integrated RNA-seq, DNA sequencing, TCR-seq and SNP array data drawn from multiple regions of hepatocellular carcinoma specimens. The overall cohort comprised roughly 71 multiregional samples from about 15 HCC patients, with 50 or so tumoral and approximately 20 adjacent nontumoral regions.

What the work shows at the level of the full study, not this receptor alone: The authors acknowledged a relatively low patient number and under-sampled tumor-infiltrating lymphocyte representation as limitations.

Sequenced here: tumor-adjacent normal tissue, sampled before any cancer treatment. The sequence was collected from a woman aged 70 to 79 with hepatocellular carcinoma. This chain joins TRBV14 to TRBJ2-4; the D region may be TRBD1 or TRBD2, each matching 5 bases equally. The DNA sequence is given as TGTGCCAGCAGCCAAGGGGACAACATTCAGTACTTC. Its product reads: CASSQGDNIQYF.